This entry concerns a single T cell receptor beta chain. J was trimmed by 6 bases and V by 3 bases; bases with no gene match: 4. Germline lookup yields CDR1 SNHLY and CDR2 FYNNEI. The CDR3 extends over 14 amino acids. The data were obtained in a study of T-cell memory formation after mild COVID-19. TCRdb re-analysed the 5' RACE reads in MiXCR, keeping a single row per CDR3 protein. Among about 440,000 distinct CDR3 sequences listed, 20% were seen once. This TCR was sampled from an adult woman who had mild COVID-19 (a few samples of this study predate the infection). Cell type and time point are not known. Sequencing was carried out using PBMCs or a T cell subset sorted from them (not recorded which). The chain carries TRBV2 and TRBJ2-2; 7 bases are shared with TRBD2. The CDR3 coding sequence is TGTGCCAGCAGTGACGGGGGGTGGCCCGGGGAGCTGTTTTTT. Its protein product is CASSDGGWPGELFF.